These 27 T cell receptor beta chains came from one sample sequenced in a study of OX40 agonist ivuxolimab in advanced cancers. The protocol used for the library was the immunoSEQ multiplex PCR assay. This is the immuneACCESS table as TCRdb keeps it, with only in-frame sequences that have V and J called. A part of the clones is gone; compared with another copy, unresolved V genes explain less than half, and the rest is unexplained. In this sample the table shows approximately 92,000 clones, 95% to 97% of which occur a single time. In total, the top ten clones hold 2% of the sample. The specimen was CD4+ or CD8+ T cells sorted from blood, collected in a trial of the OX40 agonist ivuxolimab. The receptors derive from an adult with an advanced solid tumor such as melanoma, head and neck, liver or kidney cancer.

The V gene is TRBV10-3, the J gene TRBJ2-1, with TRBD2 identical over 12 bases. V trimming: 6 bases; J trimming: 8 bases; junction bases outside the gene matches: 8. This CDR3 comprises 15 residues. CDR1 and CDR2 from the germline V gene are ENHRY and SYGVKD. CDR3 region: CAIRPGLAGDYEQFF. As DNA, the CDR3 is TGTGCCATCAGGCCGGGACTAGCGGGCGACTATGAGCAGTTCTTC.

This sequence joins TRBV7-2 and TRBJ2-7; 10 bases line up with TRBD2. This CDR3 is 15 amino acids long. CDR1 and CDR2 (germline): SGHTA, FQGNSA. Trimming at V came to 1 base and at J to 3 bases, leaving 3 bases not matched to a gene. The CDR3 loop is CASSLVAGGDYEQYF. Here the CDR3 DNA reads TGTGCCAGCAGCTTAGTAGCGGGAGGAGACTACGAGCAGTACTTC. Supplemented by reference TRBV7-2 and TRBJ2-7, the full variable domain reads GAGVSQSPSNKVTEKGKDVELRCDPISGHTALYWYRQSLGQGLEFLIYFQGNSAPDKSGLPSDRFSAERTGGSVSTLTIQRTQQEDSAVYLCASSLVAGGDYEQYFGPGTRLTVT.

The chain couples TRBV1 to TRBJ2-1. TRBV1 is classified as a pseudogene. CDR3 length: 16 amino acids. The CDR3 is CTSSQDPRTKVHEQFF. The CDR3 DNA is TGCACCAGCAGCCAAGACCCGCGGACCAAGGTCCATGAGCAGTTCTTC.

The chain recombines TRBV6-5 with TRBJ2-1, with 7 nucleotides matching TRBD1. Germline CDR1 is MNHEY and CDR2 is SVGAGI. The CDR3 sequence is 15 residues long. Trimming removed 4 bases from V and 4 bases from J; junction bases left unmatched: 7. The CDR3 DNA reads TGTGCCAGCAGTTTCGGACAGGCCCCATACAATGAGCAGTTCTTC. Residues: CASSFGQAPYNEQFF.

V and J are TRBV25-1 and TRBJ1-6; D gene ambiguous. The CDR3 runs 14 residues. Between the trimmed V and J ends, which lost 2 bases and 18 bases, there was a span of 20 bases. Germline V gives CDR1 MGHDK, CDR2 SYGVNS. The CDR3 DNA reads as TGTGCCAGCAGTGAAAAATACAGTGGGAAGGGAACCCACTTT. It codes for CASSEKYSGKGTHF.

The chain links TRBV6-4 to TRBJ2-2; D ambiguous. In germline, CDR1 is MRHNA, CDR2 SNTAGT. The V end lost 2 bases, the J end lost 1 base, and 8 bases lay between the germline ends. This CDR3 has 15 amino acids. CDR3 sequence reads: CASSDARVNTGELFF. CDR3 sequence (DNA): TGTGCCAGCAGTGACGCTAGGGTGAACACCGGGGAGCTGTTTTTT.

V is TRBV19 and J is TRBJ2-5, with D maybe TRBD1 (5 bases). The assigned J gene may be wrong: the sequence end matches TRBJ2-7 better. The CDR3 sequence is 13 residues long. Germline CDR1 LNHDA, CDR2 SQIVND (reference sequence). DNA for the CDR3: TGTGCCAGTATGGCAGGGAAATACGACGAGCAGTACTTC. Translated: CASMAGKYDEQYF.

The V call is TRBV25-1, the J call TRBJ1-5; D perhaps matches TRBD1 (5 bases). V was clipped by 3 bases and J by 0 bases, with 9 bases between them. Germline CDR1 is MGHDK and CDR2 is SYGVNS. The CDR3 is made up of 15 amino acids. CDR3 sequence reads: CASSEYRYSNQPQHF. CDR3 in DNA: TGTGCCAGCAGTGAGTACAGGTATAGCAATCAGCCCCAGCATTTT.

The gene calls are TRBV4-1 and TRBJ2-3, with D maybe TRBD1 (5 bases). Trimming took 0 bases from V and 6 from J, leaving 10 bases between them. CDR3 length equals 14 residues. Germline-derived CDR1 and CDR2 are MGHRA and YSYEKL. The CDR3 reads CASSQEQGWDTQYF. CDR3 sequence (DNA): TGCGCCAGCAGCCAAGAGCAGGGTTGGGATACGCAGTATTTT.

The genes are TRBV2 and TRBJ1-4; 8 bases align to TRBD1. CDR1 is SNHLY, CDR2 FYNNEI, per germline. This CDR3 contains 15 residues. V was pared by 2 bases and J by 8 bases, with 7 bases of the junction left unmatched. The CDR3 DNA follows: TGTGCCAGCAGTGAAATAGGGACAGGAAGGGAAAAACTGTTTTTT. This codes for CASSEIGTGREKLFF.

V is TRBV13 and J is TRBJ2-3, with D possibly being TRBD2 (6 bases). V shed 0 bases and J shed 3 bases, with 16 bases lying between them. This CDR3 is 17 amino acids long. CDR1 and CDR2 from the germline V gene are PRHDT and FYEKMQ (reference sequence). The CDR3 here is CASSLGGSGRITDTQYF. The CDR3 DNA is TGTGCCAGCAGCTTAGGGGGGAGCGGGCGGATTACAGATACGCAGTATTTT.

The rearrangement links TRBV15 to TRBJ1-2, with D unclear. This CDR3 has 14 amino acids. V was clipped by 3 bases and J by 7 bases, with 15 bases between them. Per the germline V gene, CDR1 is LNHNV and CDR2 is YYDKDF (reference sequence). The CDR3 here is CATSSYSLEGGYTF. The CDR3, as DNA: TGTGCCACCAGCAGCTACAGCTTGGAGGGTGGCTACACCTTC.

The chain recombines TRBV6-1 with TRBJ2-2, with unresolved D. The CDR3 has 15 amino acids. V lost 3 bases to trimming and J lost 4 bases, with 12 bases between them. Germline CDR1 is MNHNS and CDR2 is SASEGT. CDR3 loop: CASSEGLQLTGELFF. The CDR3 DNA is TGTGCCAGCAGTGAGGGTCTCCAGCTCACCGGGGAGCTGTTTTTT.

The V and J genes are TRBV19 and TRBJ2-2, with D uncertain. V lost 7 bases and J 0 bases, leaving 6 bases between the germline ends. The CDR3 sequence is 13 residues long. Germline V gives CDR1 LNHDA, CDR2 SQIVND (reference sequence). DNA for the CDR3: TGTGCCAGTAAAAAATCGAACACCGGGGAGCTGTTTTTT. Translating gives CASKKSNTGELFF.

The chain links TRBV5-5 to TRBJ2-2, with a tentative D call TRBD1 (6 bases). CDR1 is SGHKS and CDR2 is YYEKEE in the germline V gene (reference sequence). Trimming stripped 0 bases from V and 0 bases from J, with 9 bases between. CDR3 size: 16 residues. This CDR3 reads CASSLEGTPNTGELFF. CDR3 DNA: TGTGCCAGCAGCTTGGAGGGGACACCGAACACCGGGGAGCTGTTTTTT. The complete variable domain, with remaining parts taken from reference TRBV5-5 and TRBJ2-2, reads DAGVTQSPTHLIKTRGQQVTLRCSPISGHKSVSWYQQVLGQGPQFIFQYYEKEERGRGNFPDRFSARQFPNYSSELNVNALLLGDSALYLCASSLEGTPNTGELFFGEGSRLTVL.

The V and J genes are TRBV16 and TRBJ2-5; TRBD1 is a possible D gene (6 bases). V gave up 0 bases and J gave up 2 bases, with 22 bases separating them. The CDR3 extends over 19 amino acids. Per the germline V gene, CDR1 is KGHSY and CDR2 is FQNENV. The CDR3 bases are TGTGCCAGCAGCCAATCGGGCGAACTTTCCGGGACATTGCAAGAGACCCAGTACTTC. Translated: CASSQSGELSGTLQETQYF. Variable domain in full (rest from reference TRBV16 and TRBJ2-5): GEEVAQTPKHLVRGEGQKAKLYCAPIKGHSYVFWYQQVLKNEFKFLISFQNENVFDETGMPKERFSAKCLPNSPCSLEIQATKLEDSAVYFCASSQSGELSGTLQETQYFGPGTRLLVL.

The rearrangement links TRBV18 to TRBJ2-2; D is undetermined. From germline, CDR1 is KGHSH and CDR2 LQKENI. The CDR3 covers 15 residues. V dropped 0 bases and J dropped 6 bases, with 11 bases sitting between them. The CDR3 nucleotides read TGTGCCAGCTCACCACCGGTCAAGGTCTCCGGGGAGCTGTTTTTT. This codes for CASSPPVKVSGELFF.

This sequence joins TRBV9 and TRBJ2-5; 12 positions match TRBD2. This CDR3 comprises 17 residues. Trimming cost V 3 bases and J 3 bases; bases outside gene matches: 9. CDR1 is SGDLS, CDR2 YYNGEE, per germline. CDR3 DNA sequence: TGTGCCAGCAGCGACCGACTAGCGGGAGATTGGGAAGAGACCCAGTACTTC. Translation: CASSDRLAGDWEETQYF.

This rearrangement joins TRBV27 to TRBJ1-5, with D maybe TRBD1 (6 bases). CDR3 length: 15 amino acids. Per germline, CDR1 MNHEY and CDR2 SMNVEV (reference sequence). V shed 6 bases and J shed 2 bases, with 14 bases lying between them. CDR3 loop: CASSLTAGGNQPQHF. In DNA form, the CDR3 reads TGTGCCAGCAGCTTAACCGCAGGGGGCAATCAGCCCCAGCATTTT.

V is TRBV7-2 and J is TRBJ1-2; a possible D gene is TRBD1 (6 bases). Trimming removed 5 bases at V and 3 bases at J, with 16 bases between. Germline loops: CDR1 SGHTA, CDR2 FQGNSA. The CDR3 length is 15 residues. CDR3 DNA: TGTGCCAGCAGCCCCCATCGGGGGCTCGACTATGGCTACACCTTC. Translating gives CASSPHRGLDYGYTF.

This chain uses TRBV28 with TRBJ1-1; D is perhaps TRBD1 (5 bases). Between the trimmed V and J ends, which lost 4 bases and 3 bases, there was a span of 15 bases. The CDR3 covers 15 residues. From germline, CDR1 is MDHEN and CDR2 SYDVKM. CDR3 sequence: CASSSPWGGDTEAFF. In nucleotides, the CDR3 is TGTGCCAGCAGTTCTCCCTGGGGAGGGGACACTGAAGCTTTCTTT.

This sequence joins TRBV9 and TRBJ2-3; 11 nucleotides align to TRBD2. The CDR3 has 15 residues. V lost 8 bases, J lost 0 bases, and 5 bases stayed unmatched. Germline-derived CDR1 and CDR2 are SGDLS and YYNGEE. Here the CDR3 reads CASSTSGTSTDTQYF. DNA for the CDR3: TGTGCCAGTTCGACTAGCGGGACTAGCACAGATACGCAGTATTTT.

The CDR3 sequence is CASNQGTNEKLFF. As DNA, the CDR3 is TGTGCCAGCAACCAGGGGACTAATGAAAAACTGTTTTTT. V and J are TRBV11-1 and TRBJ1-4; D might be TRBD1 (6 bases). The CDR3 extends over 13 amino acids. In germline, CDR1 is SGHAT, CDR2 FQDESV (reference sequence). Trimming took off 7 bases at V and 2 bases at J, with 8 bases between the two ends.

On this clone itself: In the same sample, other DNA sequences code for this CDR3. The V and J genes are TRBV7-9 and TRBJ2-2; D remains ambiguous. Trimming took 0 bases from V and 3 from J, leaving 5 bases between them. The CDR3 totals 14 residues. Germline CDR1 reads SEHNR; CDR2 reads FQNEAQ (reference sequence). The CDR3 DNA is TGTGCCAGCAGCTTAGCTGGAGACACCGGGGAGCTGTTTTTT. Translated, it gives CASSLAGDTGELFF. The variable domain in full, with the rest retrieved from reference TRBV7-9 and TRBJ2-2, is DTGVSQNPRHKITKRGQNVTFRCDPISEHNRLYWYRQTLGQGPEFLTYFQNEAQLEKSRLLSDRFSAERPKGSFSTLEIQRTEQGDSAMYLCASSLAGDTGELFFGEGSRLTVL.

J is TRBJ2-7 and V is TRBV6-5; D is perhaps TRBD2 (5 bases). Trimming took 0 bases from V and 3 from J, leaving 12 bases between them. Germline V gene lookup returns CDR1 MNHEY and CDR2 SVGAGI. The CDR3 is made up of 15 amino acids. In DNA form, the CDR3 reads TGTGCCAGCAGTTACTCGCCTAGCCCAGTCTACGAGCAGTACTTC. Translated: CASSYSPSPVYEQYF.

CDR3: CASSEFGTNTGELFF. In DNA form, the CDR3 reads TGCGCCAGCAGTGAGTTCGGAACGAACACCGGGGAGCTGTTTTTT. The genes are TRBV10-2 and TRBJ2-2; no firm D call. The V and J ends lost 1 base and 0 bases respectively, with 6 bases between them. This CDR3 is 15 amino acids long. Germline V lookup: CDR1 WSHSY, CDR2 SAAADI.

The gene calls are TRBV7-9 and TRBJ2-1; tentatively, D is TRBD1 (6 bases). The CDR3 is made up of 15 amino acids. Trimming cost V 5 bases and J 5 bases, with 16 bases left between them. Germline assignment: CDR1 SEHNR and CDR2 FQNEAQ (reference sequence). CDR3 in DNA: TGTGCCAGCAGCCAGCCAACACAGGGCGACAATGAGCAGTTCTTC. This sequence encodes CASSQPTQGDNEQFF.